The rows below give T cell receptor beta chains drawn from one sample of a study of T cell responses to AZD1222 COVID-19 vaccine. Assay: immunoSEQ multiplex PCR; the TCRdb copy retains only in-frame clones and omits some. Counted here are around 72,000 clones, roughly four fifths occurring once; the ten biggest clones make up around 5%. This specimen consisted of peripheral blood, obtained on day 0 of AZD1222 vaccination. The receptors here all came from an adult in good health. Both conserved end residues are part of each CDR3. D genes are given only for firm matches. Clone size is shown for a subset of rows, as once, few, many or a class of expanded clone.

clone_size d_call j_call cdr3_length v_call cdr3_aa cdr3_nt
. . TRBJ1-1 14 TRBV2 CASSVNGQNTEAFF TGTGCCAGCAGTGTAAACGGCCAGAACACTGAAGCTTTCTTT
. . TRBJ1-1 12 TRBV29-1 CSVKQMNTEAFF TGCAGCGTCAAACAGATGAACACTGAAGCTTTCTTT
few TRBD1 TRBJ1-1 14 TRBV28 CATSTGGRGTEAFF TGTGCCACCTCGACAGGGGGCAGGGGCACTGAAGCTTTCTTT
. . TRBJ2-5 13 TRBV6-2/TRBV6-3 CASSYMDKGTQYF TGTGCCAGCAGTTACATGGACAAAGGGACCCAGTACTTC
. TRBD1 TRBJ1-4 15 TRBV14 CASSSHRGRGEKLFF TGTGCCAGCAGCTCCCACAGGGGACGGGGTGAAAAACTGTTTTTT
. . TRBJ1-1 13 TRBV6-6 CASEVVKSTEAFF TGTGCCAGCGAGGTAGTGAAGAGTACTGAAGCTTTCTTT
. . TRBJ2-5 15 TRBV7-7 CASSDPQGGQETQYF TGTGCTAGCAGCGATCCACAGGGTGGACAAGAGACCCAGTACTTC
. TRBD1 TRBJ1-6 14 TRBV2 CASSETGGYSPLHF TGTGCCAGCAGTGAAACAGGGGGCTATTCACCCCTCCACTTT
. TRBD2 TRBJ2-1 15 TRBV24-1 CATSDGGLASDEQFF TGTGCCACCAGTGACGGCGGACTAGCCAGCGATGAGCAGTTCTTC
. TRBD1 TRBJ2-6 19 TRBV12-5 CASGLVLTAGGSGANVLTF TGTGCTAGTGGTTTGGTACTTACGGCAGGGGGCTCTGGGGCCAACGTCCTGACTTTC
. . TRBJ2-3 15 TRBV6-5 CASSYRGRGPDTQYF TGTGCCAGCAGTTACAGGGGCAGGGGTCCAGATACGCAGTATTTT
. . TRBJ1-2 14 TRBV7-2 CASSPHRENYGYTF TGTGCCAGCAGCCCCCACAGGGAAAACTATGGCTACACCTTC
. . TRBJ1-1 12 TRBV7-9 CASRPGFTEAFF TGTGCCAGCAGACCAGGGTTCACTGAAGCTTTCTTT
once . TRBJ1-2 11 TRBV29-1 CSARSADGYTF TGCAGCGCCAGGAGTGCGGATGGCTACACCTTC
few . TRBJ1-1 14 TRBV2 CASSEVKGRREAFF TGTGCCAGCAGTGAAGTTAAAGGACGTCGGGAAGCTTTCTTT
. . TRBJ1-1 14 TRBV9 CASSVEAVNTEAFF TGTGCCAGCAGCGTAGAGGCAGTGAACACTGAAGCTTTCTTT
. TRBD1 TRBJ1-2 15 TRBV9 CASSVDGQGVYGYTF TGTGCCAGCAGCGTAGATGGACAGGGTGTCTATGGCTACACCTTC
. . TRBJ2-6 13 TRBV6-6 CASTAWGANVLTF TGTGCCAGCACTGCATGGGGGGCCAACGTCCTGACTTTC
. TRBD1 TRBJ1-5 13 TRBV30 CAWDRGSNQPQHF TGTGCCTGGGACAGGGGAAGCAATCAGCCCCAGCATTTT
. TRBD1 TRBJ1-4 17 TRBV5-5 CASSLKPGTGDEEKLFF TGTGCCAGCAGCTTGAAGCCGGGGACAGGGGATGAAGAAAAACTGTTTTTT
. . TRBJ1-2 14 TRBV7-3 CASSLDEWGYGYTF TGTGCCAGCAGCTTGGATGAGTGGGGCTATGGCTACACCTTC
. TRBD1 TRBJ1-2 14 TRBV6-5 CASSYGTDYYGYTF TGTGCCAGCAGTTACGGGACAGACTACTATGGCTACACCTTC
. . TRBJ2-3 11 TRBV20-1 CSASKGEAQYF TGCAGTGCTAGTAAGGGCGAGGCGCAGTATTTT
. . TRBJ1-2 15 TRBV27 CASSLSPTGPYGYTF TGTGCCAGCAGTTTATCCCCCACAGGGCCCTATGGCTACACCTTC
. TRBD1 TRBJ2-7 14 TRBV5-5 CASSASGTGFEQYF TGTGCCAGCAGCGCCTCCGGGACAGGGTTCGAGCAGTACTTC
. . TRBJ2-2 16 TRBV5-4 CASSPPRASQTGELFF TGTGCCAGCAGCCCCCCCCGGGCTAGCCAGACCGGGGAGCTGTTTTTT
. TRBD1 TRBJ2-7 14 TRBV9 CASSAGTGWYEQYF TGTGCCAGCAGCGCCGGGACAGGGTGGTACGAGCAGTACTTC
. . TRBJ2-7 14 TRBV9 CASSVAGSNYEQYF TGTGCCAGCAGCGTAGCAGGATCTAACTACGAGCAGTACTTC
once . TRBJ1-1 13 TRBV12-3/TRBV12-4 CASSFDRNTEAFF TGTGCCAGCAGTTTCGACAGGAACACTGAAGCTTTCTTT
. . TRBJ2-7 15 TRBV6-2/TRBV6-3 CASSYRADSPYEQYF TGTGCCAGCAGTTACCGAGCAGACAGCCCCTACGAGCAGTACTTC
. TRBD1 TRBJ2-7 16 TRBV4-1 CASSQDGQGSSYEQYF TGCGCCAGCAGCCAAGACGGACAGGGGAGCTCCTACGAGCAGTACTTC
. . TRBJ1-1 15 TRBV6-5 CASRTGGESNTEAFF TGTGCCAGCAGGACCGGGGGCGAATCTAACACTGAAGCTTTCTTT
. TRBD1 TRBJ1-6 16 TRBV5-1 CASSLVGQGLGSPLHF TGCGCCAGCAGCTTGGTGGGACAGGGGTTAGGTTCACCCCTCCACTTT
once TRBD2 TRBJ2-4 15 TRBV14 CASSPGLAGANIQYF TGTGCCAGCAGCCCGGGACTAGCGGGGGCAAACATTCAGTACTTC
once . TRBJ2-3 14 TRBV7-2 CASSSGGGTDTQYF TGTGCCAGCAGCTCAGGGGGGGGCACAGATACGCAGTATTTT
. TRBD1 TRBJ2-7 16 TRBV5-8 CASSPAGTGKPYEQYF TGTGCCAGCAGCCCGGCCGGGACAGGGAAGCCCTACGAGCAGTACTTC
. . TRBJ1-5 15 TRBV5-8 CASSPGGGAGMHQHF TGTGCCAGCTCCCCGGGGGGGGGCGCGGGGATGCACCAGCATTTT
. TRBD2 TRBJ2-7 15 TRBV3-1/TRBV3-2 CASSQGSGGPYEQYF TGTGCCAGCAGCCAAGGCAGCGGGGGCCCCTACGAGCAGTACTTC
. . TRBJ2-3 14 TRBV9 CASSTRTATDTQYF TGTGCCAGCAGCACCCGGACAGCCACAGATACGCAGTATTTT
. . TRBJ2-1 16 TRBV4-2 CASSQDPAGSYNEQFF TGTGCCAGCAGCCAAGATCCAGCGGGTTCCTACAATGAGCAGTTCTTC
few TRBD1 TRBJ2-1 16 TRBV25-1 CASIQSGQGFRNEQFF TGTGCCAGCATACAGTCAGGACAGGGATTTAGGAATGAGCAGTTCTTC
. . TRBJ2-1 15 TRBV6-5 CASSQQGRVVNEQFF TGTGCCAGCAGTCAGCAGGGGAGGGTTGTCAATGAGCAGTTCTTC